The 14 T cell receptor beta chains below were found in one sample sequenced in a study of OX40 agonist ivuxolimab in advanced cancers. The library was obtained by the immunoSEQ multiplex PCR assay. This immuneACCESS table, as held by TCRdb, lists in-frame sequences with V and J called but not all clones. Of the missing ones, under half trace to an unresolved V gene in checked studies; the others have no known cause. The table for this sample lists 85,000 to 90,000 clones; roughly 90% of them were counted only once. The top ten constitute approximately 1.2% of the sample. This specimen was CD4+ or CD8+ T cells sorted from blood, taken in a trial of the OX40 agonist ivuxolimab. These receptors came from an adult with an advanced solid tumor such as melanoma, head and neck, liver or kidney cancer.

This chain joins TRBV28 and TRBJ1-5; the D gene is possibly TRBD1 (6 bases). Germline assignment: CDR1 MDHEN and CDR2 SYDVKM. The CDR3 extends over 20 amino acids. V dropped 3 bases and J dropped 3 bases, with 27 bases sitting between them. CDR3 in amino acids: CASSFRPWGRGRDPNQPQHF. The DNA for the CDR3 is TGTGCCAGCAGTTTTAGGCCCTGGGGCAGGGGCAGGGACCCCAATCAGCCCCAGCATTTT.

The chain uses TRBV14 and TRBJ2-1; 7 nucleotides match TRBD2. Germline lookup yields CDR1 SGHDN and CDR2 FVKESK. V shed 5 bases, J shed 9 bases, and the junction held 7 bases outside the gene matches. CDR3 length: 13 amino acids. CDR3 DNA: TGTGCCAGCAGCAAGGGACTACCCGGTGAGCAGTTCTTC. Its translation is CASSKGLPGEQFF. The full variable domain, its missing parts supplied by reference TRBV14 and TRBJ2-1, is EAGVTQFPSHSVIEKGQTVTLRCDPISGHDNLYWYRRVMGKEIKFLLHFVKESKQDESGMPNNRFLAERTGGTYSTLKVQPAELEDSGVYFCASSKGLPGEQFFGPGTRLTVL.

The CDR3 sequence is CASSLILSTDTQYF. The CDR3 coding sequence is TGTGCCAGCAGCTTGATACTAAGCACAGATACGCAGTATTTT. The genes are TRBV5-6 and TRBJ2-3; D is unclear. Per germline, CDR1 SGHDT and CDR2 YYEEEE. Trimming left V 1 base short and J 0 bases short, with 6 bases between. The CDR3 consists of 14 residues.

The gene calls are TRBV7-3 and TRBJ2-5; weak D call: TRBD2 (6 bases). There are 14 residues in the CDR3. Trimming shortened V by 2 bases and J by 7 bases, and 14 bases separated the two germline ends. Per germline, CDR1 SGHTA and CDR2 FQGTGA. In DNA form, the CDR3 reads TGTGCCAGCAGCTTATCGGTAGACGGGGGGACCCAGTACTTC. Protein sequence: CASSLSVDGGTQYF.

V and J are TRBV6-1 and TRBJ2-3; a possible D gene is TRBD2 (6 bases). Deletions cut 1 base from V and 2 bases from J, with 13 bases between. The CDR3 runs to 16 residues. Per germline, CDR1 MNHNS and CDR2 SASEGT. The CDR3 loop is CASSEGLALSTDTQYF. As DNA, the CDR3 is TGTGCCAGCAGTGAAGGGCTAGCGCTATCCACAGATACGCAGTATTTT.

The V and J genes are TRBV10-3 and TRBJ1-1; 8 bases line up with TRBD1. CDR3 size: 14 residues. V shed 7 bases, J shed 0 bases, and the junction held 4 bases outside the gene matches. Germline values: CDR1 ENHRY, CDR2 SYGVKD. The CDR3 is CAINPTGVNTEAFF. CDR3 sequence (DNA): TGTGCCATCAACCCGACAGGGGTGAACACTGAAGCTTTCTTT.

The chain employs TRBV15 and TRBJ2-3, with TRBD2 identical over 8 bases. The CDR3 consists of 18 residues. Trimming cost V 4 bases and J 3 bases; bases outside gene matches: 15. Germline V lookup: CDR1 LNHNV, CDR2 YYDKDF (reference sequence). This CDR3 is CATSTRAGGGGITDTQYF. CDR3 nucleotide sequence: TGTGCCACCAGCACCCGGGCGGGAGGAGGAGGAATAACAGATACGCAGTATTTT. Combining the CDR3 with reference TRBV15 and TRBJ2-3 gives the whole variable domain DAMVIQNPRYQVTQFGKPVTLSCSQTLNHNVMYWYQQKSSQAPKLLFHYYDKDFNNEADTPDNFQSRRPNTSFCFLDIRSPGLGDTAMYLCATSTRAGGGGITDTQYFGPGTRLTVL.

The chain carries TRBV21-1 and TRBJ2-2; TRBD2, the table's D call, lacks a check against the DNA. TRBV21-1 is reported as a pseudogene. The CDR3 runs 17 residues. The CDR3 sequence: CASSDLTGATGTGELFF. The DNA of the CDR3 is TGTGCCAGCAGCGACCTCACGGGAGCGACTGGGACCGGGGAGCTGTTTTTT.

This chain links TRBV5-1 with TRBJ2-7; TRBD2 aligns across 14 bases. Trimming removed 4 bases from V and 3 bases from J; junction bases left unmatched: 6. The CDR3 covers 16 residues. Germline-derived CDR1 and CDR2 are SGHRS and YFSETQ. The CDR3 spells CASSAGTSGSLYEQYF. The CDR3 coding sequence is TGCGCCAGCAGCGCGGGGACTAGCGGGAGTCTCTACGAGCAGTACTTC.

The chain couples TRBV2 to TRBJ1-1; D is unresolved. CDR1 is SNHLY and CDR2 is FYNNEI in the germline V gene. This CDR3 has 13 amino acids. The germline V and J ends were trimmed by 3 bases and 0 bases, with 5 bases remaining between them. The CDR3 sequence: CASSDGLNTEAFF. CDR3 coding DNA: TGTGCCAGCAGTGACGGGCTGAACACTGAAGCTTTCTTT.

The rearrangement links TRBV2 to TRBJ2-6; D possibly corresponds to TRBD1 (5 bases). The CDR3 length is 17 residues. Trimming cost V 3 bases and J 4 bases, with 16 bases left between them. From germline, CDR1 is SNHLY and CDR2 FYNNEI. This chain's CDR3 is CASSDKGWRQGANVLTF. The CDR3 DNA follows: TGTGCCAGCAGTGATAAGGGGTGGAGACAGGGGGCCAACGTCCTGACTTTC. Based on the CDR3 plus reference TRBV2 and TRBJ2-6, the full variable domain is EPEVTQTPSHQVTQMGQEVILRCVPISNHLYFYWYRQILGQKVEFLVSFYNNEISEKSEIFDDQFSVERPDGSNFTLKIRSTKLEDSAMYFCASSDKGWRQGANVLTFGAGSRLTVL.

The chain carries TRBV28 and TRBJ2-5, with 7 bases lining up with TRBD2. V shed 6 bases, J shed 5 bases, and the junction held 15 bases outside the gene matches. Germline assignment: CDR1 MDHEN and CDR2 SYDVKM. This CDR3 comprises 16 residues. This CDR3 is CASRGSVTSWRETQYF. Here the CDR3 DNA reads TGTGCCAGCAGAGGCTCGGTGACTAGCTGGCGCGAGACCCAGTACTTC.

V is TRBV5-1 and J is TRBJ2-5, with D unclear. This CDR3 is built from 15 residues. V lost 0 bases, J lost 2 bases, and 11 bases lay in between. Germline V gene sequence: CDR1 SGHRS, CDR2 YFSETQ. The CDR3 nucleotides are TGCGCCAGCAGCTTGGGGGTAGCTATACAAGAGACCCAGTACTTC. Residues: CASSLGVAIQETQYF.

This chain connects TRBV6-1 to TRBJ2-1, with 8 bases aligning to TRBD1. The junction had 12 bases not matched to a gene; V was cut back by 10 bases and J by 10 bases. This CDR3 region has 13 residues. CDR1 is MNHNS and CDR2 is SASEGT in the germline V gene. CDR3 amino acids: CATKLPDRAEQFF. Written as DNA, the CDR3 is TGTGCCACCAAACTTCCGGACAGGGCCGAGCAGTTCTTC.